Shown below are 6 T cell receptor beta chains from a single sample sequenced in a study of shared T cell receptors in the human thymus. Data came from immunoSEQ multiplex PCR; TCRdb stores just in-frame clones and leaves some out. The table lists approximately 490,000 clones, 75% to 85% of them singletons. Separately, the same data were catalogued under a study of human thymus T cells.

Input material: thymocytes. These receptors were obtained from a boy in the first two years of life with a congenital heart defect.

This chain connects TRBV2 to TRBJ2-1; D perhaps matches TRBD2 (6 bases). V was trimmed by 10 bases and J by 9 bases, leaving 19 bases between them. There are 13 residues in the CDR3. The germline gives CDR1 SNHLY, CDR2 FYNNEI. The CDR3 nucleotides read TGTGCCACCGCGGGGTTCCCTGGCTCTGAGCAGTTCTTC. Protein product: CATAGFPGSEQFF.

The V and J genes are TRBV7-6 and TRBJ2-1; 9 bases are shared with TRBD2. This CDR3 has 16 amino acids. Germline V gene sequence: CDR1 SGHVS, CDR2 FNYEAQ. J lost 2 bases, V lost 4 bases, and 6 bases had no gene match. The CDR3 sequence: CASSSKAGGTYNEQFF. The CDR3 DNA is TGTGCCAGCAGCTCTAAGGCGGGAGGGACCTACAATGAGCAGTTCTTC.

This chain links TRBV10-3 with TRBJ2-7; 10 bases agree with TRBD2. Germline CDR1 ENHRY, CDR2 SYGVKD. V trimming: 1 base; J trimming: 0 bases; junction bases outside the gene matches: 6. The CDR3 covers 17 residues. CDR3: CAISEFTSGAYSYEQYF. The CDR3 DNA sequence: TGTGCCATCAGTGAGTTCACTAGCGGGGCCTACTCCTACGAGCAGTACTTC.

This clone was detected once. CDR3 sequence: CASRGVAAYEQYF. CDR3 sequence (DNA): TGCGCCAGCAGGGGGGTAGCGGCCTACGAGCAGTACTTC. The chain is built from TRBV5-1 and TRBJ2-7, with a tentative D call TRBD2 (6 bases). The germline V gene encodes CDR1 SGHRS and CDR2 YFSETQ. V was shortened by 5 bases and J by 2 bases, with 11 bases between the two germline ends. The CDR3 is 13 amino acids.

The chain employs TRBV10-3 and TRBJ2-1, with 9 bases lining up with TRBD2. The CDR3 contains 19 residues. Looked up from germline, CDR1 is ENHRY and CDR2 is SYGVKD. V trimming: 0 bases; J trimming: 4 bases; junction bases outside the gene matches: 13. The CDR3 protein is CAISESWETSGFFYNEQFF. The CDR3 DNA reads TGTGCCATCAGTGAGTCGTGGGAGACTAGCGGATTCTTTTACAATGAGCAGTTCTTC.

There are a few counts of this clone. The chain carries TRBV30 and TRBJ2-1; TRBD1 matches 7 bases. This CDR3 is 14 amino acids long. The junction had 11 bases not matched to a gene; V was cut back by 3 bases and J by 9 bases. The germline gives CDR1 GTSNPN, CDR2 SVGIG (reference sequence). The CDR3 loop reads CAWRVPEGAAEQFF. CDR3 in DNA: TGTGCCTGGAGGGTCCCAGAGGGGGCGGCTGAGCAGTTCTTC. The full variable domain, rest sourced from reference TRBV30 and TRBJ2-1, is SQTIHQWPATLVQPVGSPLSLECTVEGTSNPNLYWYRQAAGRGLQLLFYSVGIGQISSEVPQNLSASRPQDRQFILSSKKLLLSDSGFYLCAWRVPEGAAEQFFGPGTRLTVL.